Listed here is a single T cell receptor (beta chain). No antigen is known for it. This sample was included in a study of response to subunit inactivated influenza vaccine. Study-level points and caveats: The authors put forward the suggestion that each seasonal influenza vaccination may bring in only a limited number of new T cells.

Via MiXCR, TCRdb re-called the RT-PCR reads, giving one row per CDR3 protein. The sample contains a few hundred thousand distinct CDR3 sequences, just over 20% of which appear only once. The source of this sequence is a man aged 45-69 years who received an inactivated influenza vaccine. Sequencing was performed on PBMCs from blood, taken less than 22 months after vaccination.

CDR3 protein: CASSRLSGRGEQYF. In DNA form, the CDR3 reads TGTGCCAGCAGCCGTCTGAGCGGGAGGGGTGAGCAGTACTTC. The chain joins TRBV28 to TRBJ2-7; 10 nucleotides line up with TRBD2. V shed 6 bases, J shed 7 bases, and the junction held 9 bases outside the gene matches. CDR3 size: 14 residues. Germline CDR1 and CDR2: MDHEN and SYDVKM.